This T cell receptor beta chain was sequenced for a study of T cell responses to AZD1222 COVID-19 vaccine. The table came from immunoSEQ multiplex PCR; TCRdb's copy has only in-frame clones and leaves some out. The sample has 100,000 or so clones, roughly 90% seen once; the top ten hold more than 5%. Whole-study findings and limits: In all cases, repertoires were sampled only after the peak T cell response. Vaccine-associated CD4 TCRs spanned spike, dominant at 160-218 and 743-854. Once two AZD1222 doses were given, Spike-specific TCR breadth and depth went up. Regions left unmutated in variants are reportedly the target of nearly half of spike-specific TCRs.

Germline assignment: CDR1 LGHNA and CDR2 YSLEER. Deletions cut 1 base from V and 1 base from J, with 10 bases between. The CDR3 runs 15 residues. A word on this clone: Its antigen remains unidentified.

This chain uses TRBV4-3 with TRBJ1-2; D uncertain. This clonotype was sampled from an adult who received the AZD1222 COVID-19 vaccine. Sequencing used peripheral blood, obtained 28 days after the second AZD1222 dose. CDR3 DNA sequence: TGCGCCAGCAGCCAAGCCGCAGAGATTAACTATGGCTACACCTTC. This codes for CASSQAAEINYGYTF.